Listed here are 4 T cell receptor beta chains from one sample, sequenced in a study of blood T cell repertoires in COVID-19. Clones were sequenced by immunoSEQ multiplex PCR, and TCRdb holds only the in-frame ones, with some missing. This sample has 470,000 or so clones, with 87% found just once. Material for sequencing was PBMCs or T cells enriched from blood (not recorded which). Every receptor here comes from a woman aged 18 to 35 with acute COVID-19.

V usage is TRBV7-9 and J usage is TRBJ2-2, with TRBD2 matching over 10 bases. The V gene end was trimmed by 4 bases and the J gene end by 7 bases; junction bases not matched to a gene: 6. Germline values: CDR1 SEHNR, CDR2 FQNEAQ (reference sequence). The CDR3 sequence is 15 residues long. The CDR3 sequence is CASSSSGGALGELFF. Here the CDR3 DNA reads TGTGCCAGCAGCTCGAGCGGGGGGGCCCTCGGGGAGCTGTTTTTT.

This chain connects TRBV2 to TRBJ1-2; D gene unclear. Trimming pared 1 base from V and 6 bases from J, leaving 9 bases between. The germline gives CDR1 SNHLY, CDR2 FYNNEI. This CDR3 has 13 amino acids. Here the CDR3 DNA reads TGTGCCAGCAGTGAAGGTGAGGGAGATGGCTACACCTTC. It specifies CASSEGEGDGYTF.

CDR3 in DNA: TGTGCCAGCAGTTCGGACAGATCCGAGCAGTACTTC. This encodes CASSSDRSEQYF. The chain employs TRBV6-2 or TRBV6-3 and TRBJ2-7; weak D call: TRBD1 (6 bases). CDR1 and CDR2 from the germline V gene are MNHEY and SVGEGT. Trimming stripped 4 bases from V and 6 bases from J, with 10 bases between. This CDR3 has 12 amino acids.

This chain links TRBV2 with TRBJ1-2; 7 nucleotides align to TRBD1. The trim removed 10 bases at V and 0 bases at J, leaving 8 bases unmatched. Germline V lookup: CDR1 SNHLY, CDR2 FYNNEI. The CDR3 contains 14 residues. The CDR3 nucleotides read TGTGCCATAACTAGACAGGGCCCTAACTATGGCTACACCTTC. Translating it yields CAITRQGPNYGYTF.